This TCR beta chain emerged from a study of CD8+CD57+ T cells in acquired aplastic anemia. Trimming pared 6 bases from V and 5 bases from J, leaving 14 bases between. The CDR3 sequence is 15 residues long. Germline CDR1 SNHLY, CDR2 FYNNEI. The use of genomic DNA as template underpinned the TCR beta VDJ and CDR3 profiling. TCRdb re-called the reads with MiXCR, one entry per CDR3 protein. The sample yields approximately 200,000 distinct CDR3 sequences, 64% seen once. The source is a human donor with severe aplastic anemia or a healthy control (not recorded which). The chain employs TRBV2 and TRBJ1-6; tentative D call: TRBD1 (5 bases). Material for sequencing was sorted CD4+, CD8+, or CD8+CD57+ T cells (not recorded which) from PBMCs. The CDR3 DNA sequence: TGTGCCAGCAGGCGGACGGGGCTCGATAATTCACCCCTCCACTTT. As protein: CASRRTGLDNSPLHF. Variable domain in full (rest from reference TRBV2 and TRBJ1-6): EPEVTQTPSHQVTQMGQEVILRCVPISNHLYFYWYRQILGQKVEFLVSFYNNEISEKSEIFDDQFSVERPDGSNFTLKIRSTKLEDSAMYFCASRRTGLDNSPLHFGNGTRLTVT.